A selection of T cell receptor beta chains follows, all from one sample in a study of T cell responses to AZD1222 COVID-19 vaccine. Sequencing used immunoSEQ multiplex PCR; TCRdb keeps in-frame clones, though not all of them. This sample yields roughly 90,000 clones, of which 80% to 95% are seen a single time; 4.5% belongs to the top ten. The sample consisted of peripheral blood, taken on day 0 of MenACWY control vaccination. These receptors all come from an adult in good health. Each CDR3 is given with its conserved first and last residue. D genes are given only for firm matches. Only some rows state a clone size, as once, few, many or a class for expanded clones.

TRBJ1-5,NA,TRBD1,TRBV4-1,CASSPGTGNQPQHF,TGCGCCAGCAGCCCCGGGACAGGAAATCAGCCCCAGCATTTT
TRBJ2-1,NA,NA,TRBV7-6,CASSLEQGWTNNEQFF,TGTGCCAGCAGCTTAGAACAGGGGTGGACTAACAATGAGCAGTTCTTC
TRBJ2-7,NA,NA,TRBV6-1,CASSELEWTADYEQYF,TGTGCCAGCAGTGAACTTGAGTGGACGGCCGACTACGAGCAGTACTTC
TRBJ2-7,NA,NA,TRBV24-1,CATSDNAGIEQYF,TGTGCCACCAGTGACAATGCAGGGATCGAGCAGTACTTC
TRBJ2-7,NA,TRBD2,TRBV5-4,CASSLAAGGLSYEQYF,TGTGCCAGCAGCTTGGCAGCGGGAGGCCTCTCCTACGAGCAGTACTTC
TRBJ2-7,NA,NA,TRBV10-3,CAISPRSSYEQYF,TGTGCCATCAGTCCTAGAAGCTCCTACGAGCAGTACTTC
TRBJ1-2,NA,NA,TRBV30,CASPGPGSLNYGYTF,TGTGCCAGCCCCGGACCGGGCTCCCTTAACTATGGCTACACCTTC
TRBJ2-7,NA,NA,TRBV27,CASSPPGRAYEQYF,TGTGCCAGCAGTCCACCGGGACGGGCCTACGAGCAGTACTTC
TRBJ1-6,NA,NA,TRBV28,CASSSGSGGILNSPLHF,TGTGCCAGCAGTTCGGGGTCGGGGGGGATTTTGAATTCACCCCTCCACTTT
TRBJ1-2,NA,NA,TRBV19,CASRSKVWEGDGYTF,TGTGCCAGTAGATCAAAGGTCTGGGAAGGAGATGGCTACACCTTC
TRBJ2-3,once,TRBD2,TRBV5-1,CASSSSGERTDTQYF,TGCGCCAGCAGCTCTAGCGGGGAACGCACAGATACGCAGTATTTT
TRBJ2-7,NA,NA,TRBV10-1,CASSEADGGPFYEQYF,TGCGCCAGCAGTGAGGCCGATGGGGGACCCTTCTACGAGCAGTACTTC
TRBJ2-7,NA,TRBD2,TRBV7-8,CASSLAGTTPHEQYF,TGTGCCAGCAGCTTAGCCGGGACTACTCCCCACGAGCAGTACTTC
TRBJ1-3,NA,NA,TRBV12-2,CASRLVQGNTIYF,TGTGCAAGTCGCTTAGTCCAGGGCAACACCATATATTTT
TRBJ1-5,NA,NA,TRBV6-1,CASSEGGKQPQHF,TGTGCCAGCAGCGAAGGGGGAAAACAGCCCCAGCATTTT
TRBJ2-7,NA,NA,TRBV11-2,CASSLEGPGPYEQYF,TGTGCCAGCAGCTTAGAAGGTCCGGGACCCTACGAGCAGTACTTC
TRBJ1-5,NA,TRBD1,TRBV5-6,CASSQGAGQPQHF,TGTGCCAGCAGCCAGGGGGCGGGTCAGCCCCAGCATTTT
TRBJ2-7,NA,NA,TRBV5-4,CASSSPSGASYEQYF,TGTGCCAGCAGCTCACCCTCAGGGGCCTCCTACGAGCAGTACTTC
TRBJ2-3,NA,TRBD2,TRBV7-2,CASSETAGGRATDTQYF,TGTGCCAGCAGCGAGACTGCGGGAGGGCGGGCGACAGATACGCAGTATTTT
TRBJ2-7,NA,TRBD1,TRBV18,CASSPATGEVEQYF,TGTGCCAGCTCACCAGCGACAGGGGAAGTCGAGCAGTACTTC
TRBJ1-6,NA,NA,TRBV6-6,CAIRRTEDNSPLHF,TGTGCCATCCGACGGACGGAGGATAATTCACCCCTCCACTTT
TRBJ2-1,NA,NA,TRBV29-1,CSVGGDEQFF,TGCAGCGTTGGTGGGGATGAGCAGTTCTTC
TRBJ2-7,few,NA,TRBV4-1,CASSQDHISSYEQYF,TGCGCCAGCAGCCAAGATCACATCAGCTCCTACGAGCAGTACTTC
TRBJ2-3,NA,NA,TRBV7-8,CASSFGRGGRTDTQYF,TGTGCCAGCAGCTTTGGACGAGGGGGTCGAACAGATACGCAGTATTTT
TRBJ2-7,NA,TRBD2,TRBV6-5,CASSYSGLAGDEQYF,TGTGCCAGCAGTTACTCTGGACTAGCGGGAGACGAGCAGTACTTC
TRBJ2-7,NA,NA,TRBV19,CASSRRGGVVYEQYF,TGTGCCAGTAGCCGTCGTGGGGGAGTCGTCTACGAGCAGTACTTC
TRBJ2-7,NA,NA,TRBV10-1,CASSNTGIGEQYF,TGCGCCAGCAGTAACACAGGGATAGGCGAGCAGTACTTC
TRBJ1-2,NA,NA,TRBV21-1,CASSNDPGVGRGHGYTF,TGTGCCAGCAGCAACGATCCAGGGGTGGGCAGGGGCCATGGCTACACCTTC
TRBJ2-5,NA,NA,TRBV2,CASPGRGAEVPIQETQYF,TGTGCCAGCCCCGGGAGAGGGGCCGAGGTCCCCATTCAAGAGACCCAGTACTTC
TRBJ1-6,NA,NA,TRBV9,CASSIGDSPLHF,TGTGCCAGCAGTATTGGGGATTCACCCCTCCACTTT
TRBJ1-5,NA,TRBD1,TRBV3-1/TRBV3-2,CASSQGQGDQPQHF,TGTGCCAGCAGCCAGGGACAGGGTGATCAGCCCCAGCATTTT
TRBJ1-1,NA,TRBD1,TRBV29-1,CSVGPHGTGDPEAFF,TGCAGCGTTGGACCCCACGGGACAGGGGATCCTGAAGCTTTCTTT
TRBJ2-1,NA,NA,TRBV13,CASSLGLARNEQFF,TGTGCCAGCAGCTTAGGGCTAGCGCGCAATGAGCAGTTCTTC
TRBJ1-1,NA,NA,TRBV28,CASSSPWNTEAFF,TGTGCCAGCAGTTCCCCTTGGAACACTGAAGCTTTCTTT
TRBJ2-2,NA,TRBD2,TRBV29-1,CSVGGPRTSGRTRTDPGELFF,TGCAGCGTTGGAGGACCCCGGACTAGCGGGAGAACCAGAACTGACCCCGGGGAGCTGTTTTTT
TRBJ2-5,NA,NA,TRBV28,CASSSPGKTARQTQYF,TGTGCCAGCAGTTCCCCCGGGAAGACGGCAAGACAGACCCAGTACTTC
TRBJ2-1,NA,NA,TRBV28,CASSFGGVSYNEQFF,TGTGCCAGCAGTTTCGGCGGGGTCTCCTACAATGAGCAGTTCTTC
TRBJ2-7,NA,NA,TRBV10-3,CAISESNEQYF,TGTGCCATCAGTGAGTCGAACGAGCAGTACTTC
TRBJ2-7,NA,TRBD2,TRBV19,CASSRLADNYEQYF,TGTGCCAGTAGTCGCCTAGCGGATAACTACGAGCAGTACTTC
TRBJ2-7,once,NA,TRBV4-1,CASSQVTGRLSYEQYF,TGCGCCAGCAGCCAAGTTACGGGTAGGCTCTCCTACGAGCAGTACTTC
TRBJ1-1,NA,NA,TRBV6-1,CASSEARNTEAFF,TGTGCCAGCAGTGAAGCCAGGAACACTGAAGCTTTCTTT
TRBJ1-5,NA,NA,TRBV6-1,CASSEAHTAVHQPQHF,TGTGCCAGCAGTGAAGCGCATACCGCTGTGCATCAGCCCCAGCATTTT
TRBJ1-2,NA,NA,TRBV5-6,CASAQTLDYGYTF,TGTGCCAGCGCGCAGACCTTGGATTATGGCTACACCTTC
TRBJ2-7,NA,NA,TRBV7-2,CASSLDGGETYEQYF,TGTGCCAGCAGCTTAGATGGCGGGGAAACCTACGAGCAGTACTTC
TRBJ2-4,NA,TRBD1,TRBV5-4,CASSTGQLAKNIQYF,TGTGCCAGCAGCACGGGACAGCTAGCCAAAAACATTCAGTACTTC
TRBJ2-7,NA,TRBD2,TRBV2,CASSPSLAGPYEQYF,TGTGCCAGCAGTCCCAGTCTAGCGGGGCCCTACGAGCAGTACTTC
TRBJ1-1,NA,NA,TRBV6-5,CASSPGGSLYTEAFF,TGTGCCAGCAGCCCCGGGGGCTCCTTGTACACTGAAGCTTTCTTT
TRBJ1-4,NA,TRBD1,TRBV2,CASRQTGQGVEKLFF,TGTGCCAGCAGGCAGACCGGACAGGGGGTCGAAAAACTGTTTTTT
TRBJ1-1,NA,TRBD1,TRBV5-1,CASSARQGIVYTEAFF,TGCGCCAGCAGCGCTCGACAGGGGATTGTATACACTGAAGCTTTCTTT
TRBJ2-3,NA,NA,TRBV5-5,CASSLGEGTDTQYF,TGTGCCAGCAGCTTGGGTGAGGGCACAGATACGCAGTATTTT
TRBJ1-2,NA,NA,TRBV19,CASSISQGYGYTF,TGTGCCAGTAGTATTTCACAGGGCTATGGCTACACCTTC
TRBJ1-1,NA,NA,TRBV19,CASSIGPQGNTEAFF,TGTGCCAGTAGTATAGGCCCCCAGGGGAACACTGAAGCTTTCTTT